The 29 T cell receptor beta chains presented below share a single source sample, sequenced in a study of Graves' ophthalmopathy and Graves' hyperthyroidism. RNA transcripts provided the template for amplifying TCR beta CDR3 regions. The first-round RT-PCR employed HTBI primers together with the Qiagen OneStep RT-PCR kit. A multiplex PCR was then performed as the second round. TCRdb ran MiXCR on the multiplex PCR reads and lists one entry per CDR3 protein. The sample has more than 1,000,000 distinct CDR3 sequences; approximately 35% are singletons. The sequenced sample consisted of peripheral blood or thyroid tissue (not recorded which). Every receptor here comes from an adult man with Graves' hyperthyroidism.

The J gene is TRBJ2-7, the V gene TRBV3-1; a possible D gene is TRBD2 (6 bases). The V gene's germline CDR1 is LGHDT and CDR2 YNNKEL (reference sequence). Trimming stripped 3 bases from V and 2 bases from J, with 14 bases between. This CDR3 spans 15 amino acids. CDR3 nucleotides: TGTGCCAGCAGCCATCCCGGGACTCAAACCTACGAGCAGTACTTC. This translates into CASSHPGTQTYEQYF.

This rearrangement joins TRBV6-5 to TRBJ1-2; D is unclear. CDR1 and CDR2 (germline): MNHEY, SVGAGI. The CDR3 covers 14 residues. V lost 0 bases to trimming and J lost 5 bases, with 10 bases between them. The CDR3 reads CASSYSERDYGYTF. DNA for the CDR3: TGTGCCAGCAGTTACTCAGAGCGGGATTATGGCTACACCTTC.

CDR3 sequence reads: CASSLVQNTDTQYF. The CDR3 region has the DNA TGTGCCAGCAGCTTAGTACAGAACACAGATACGCAGTATTTT. The gene calls are TRBV7-9 and TRBJ2-3; D call uncertain. The CDR3 covers 14 residues. Germline values: CDR1 SEHNR, CDR2 FQNEAQ (reference sequence). Trimming removed 1 base at V and 2 bases at J, with 7 bases between.

The chain links TRBV20-1 to TRBJ1-5; D perhaps matches TRBD1 (5 bases). The CDR3 sequence is 15 residues long. Germline lookup yields CDR1 DFQATT and CDR2 SNEGSKA (reference sequence). V was clipped by 3 bases and J by 3 bases, with 15 bases between them. The CDR3, as DNA: TGCAGTGCTAGGATCGGGGGGGAATTCAATCAGCCCCAGCATTTT. It yields the protein CSARIGGEFNQPQHF.

In this sample, this clonotype turned up a few times. The gene calls are TRBV28 and TRBJ2-7, with 10 bases lining up with TRBD2. CDR3 size: 14 residues. J gave up 3 bases and V 8 bases, and 7 bases lay outside the gene matches. Germline CDR1 MDHEN, CDR2 SYDVKM. CDR3 residues: CASGGLASNYEQYF. CDR3 sequence (DNA): TGTGCCAGCGGGGGACTAGCGTCGAACTACGAGCAGTACTTC.

This clonotype occurred many times. The chain links TRBV7-9 to TRBJ1-2, with 10 bases lining up with TRBD1. Germline V gives CDR1 SEHNR, CDR2 FQNEAQ (reference sequence). This CDR3 is built from 14 residues. J gave up 3 bases and V 5 bases, and 3 bases lay outside the gene matches. CDR3 coding DNA: TGTGCCAGCAGCAGGGGGACAGGGGACTATGGCTACACCTTC. Translating it yields CASSRGTGDYGYTF. Based on the CDR3 plus reference TRBV7-9 and TRBJ1-2, the full variable domain is DTGVSQNPRHKITKRGQNVTFRCDPISEHNRLYWYRQTLGQGPEFLTYFQNEAQLEKSRLLSDRFSAERPKGSFSTLEIQRTEQGDSAMYLCASSRGTGDYGYTFGSGTRLTVV.

Concerning this clonotype itself: A much larger clone sits a single nucleotide away, making a read error possible. This sequence joins TRBV24-1 and TRBJ2-5; either TRBD1 or TRBD2 may supply D (5 bases each). Trimming left V 6 bases short and J 5 bases short, with 18 bases between. CDR3 length equals 15 residues. Germline V gives CDR1 KGHDR, CDR2 SFDVKD. CDR3 in DNA: TGTGCCACCAGTTTCCCACACGGAGAGGGGGAGACCCAGTACTTC. Translating it yields CATSFPHGEGETQYF.

In this sample, this clonotype turned up a few times. This chain joins TRBV6-2 or TRBV6-3 and TRBJ1-2, with D hard to call. Germline lookup yields CDR1 MNHEY and CDR2 SVGEGT. The CDR3 sequence is 15 residues long. V dropped 0 bases and J dropped 5 bases, with 13 bases sitting between them. CDR3 sequence: CASSYSSSGPYGYTF. DNA for the CDR3: TGTGCCAGCAGTTACTCGAGTTCTGGGCCTTATGGCTACACCTTC.

This clonotype was observed at least ten times. The rearrangement uses TRBV11-2 and TRBJ1-6; 10 nucleotides agree with TRBD1. CDR3 length: 14 amino acids. Germline V gives CDR1 SGHAT, CDR2 FQNNGV. After removal of 3 bases from V and 12 bases from J, the junction contained 5 bases not matched to a gene. This CDR3 reads CASSFDRGLIPLHF. The CDR3 bases are TGTGCCAGCAGCTTCGACAGGGGGCTTATACCCCTCCACTTT. Full variable domain (rest looked up from reference TRBV11-2 and TRBJ1-6): EAGVAQSPRYKIIEKRQSVAFWCNPISGHATLYWYQQILGQGPKLLIQFQNNGVVDDSQLPKDRFSAERLKGVDSTLKIQPAKLEDSAVYLCASSFDRGLIPLHFGNGTRLTVT.

The table lists this clonotype with many counts. The rearrangement links TRBV19 to TRBJ2-7, with D unclear. The CDR3 consists of 14 residues. Deletions cut 3 bases from V and 1 base from J, with 10 bases between. Germline assignment: CDR1 LNHDA and CDR2 SQIVND (reference sequence). CDR3 nucleotides: TGTGCCAGTAGTATTCGGGCCTGGTCCTACGAGCAGTACTTC. Amino acid sequence: CASSIRAWSYEQYF. The variable domain in full, completed from reference TRBV19 and TRBJ2-7, reads DGGITQSPKYLFRKEGQNVTLSCEQNLNHDAMYWYRQDPGQGLRLIYYSQIVNDFQKGDIAEGYSVSREKKESFPLTVTSAQKNPTAFYLCASSIRAWSYEQYFGPGTRLTVT.

This clonotype was counted at least ten times. This chain connects TRBV20-1 to TRBJ1-4; the D is unclear. This CDR3 contains 13 residues. Germline V CDR1 and CDR2: DFQATT, SNEGSKA (reference sequence). V lost 1 base, J lost 7 bases, and 10 bases lay in between. CDR3 loop: CSARVGAPEKLFF. CDR3 sequence (DNA): TGCAGTGCTAGAGTGGGCGCGCCTGAAAAACTGTTTTTT.

This clonotype was counted only a few times. V and J are TRBV7-9 and TRBJ1-2; D uncertain. V lost 5 bases and J 5 bases, leaving 21 bases between the germline ends. Germline CDR1 reads SEHNR; CDR2 reads FQNEAQ (reference sequence). The CDR3 is 16 amino acids. CDR3 amino acids: CASSPSSVGLGYGYTF. CDR3 nucleotide sequence: TGTGCCAGCAGCCCCTCCTCTGTAGGGTTGGGGTATGGCTACACCTTC.

The V call is TRBV6-1, the J call TRBJ2-5, with D possibly TRBD1 on 6 matching bases. V lost 5 bases and J lost 5, with 18 bases in between. The CDR3 sequence is 15 residues long. CDR1 and CDR2 from the germline V gene are MNHNS and SASEGT. In nucleotides, the CDR3 is TGTGCCAGCAGTAGGCCTTCCAGGGGCCGGGAGACCCAGTACTTC. Residues: CASSRPSRGRETQYF.

On this clonotype: No DNA is shown, since the ends of the CDR3 on it are uncertain; the CDR3 is the one TCRdb lists. The chain uses TRBV12-3 or TRBV12-4 and TRBJ2-2. A total of 13 residues make up the CDR3, ends included. This CDR3 is CASSLASAGSCFF.

In its sample, this clonotype was seen many times. The rearrangement uses TRBV19 and TRBJ2-2, with TRBD1 identical over 7 bases. The germline gives CDR1 LNHDA, CDR2 SQIVND (reference sequence). CDR3 length: 15 residues. J was trimmed by 0 bases and V by 9 bases; bases with no gene match: 7. CDR3 sequence: CASSTGTANTGELFF. The CDR3 DNA is TGTGCCAGCAGCACCGGGACAGCGAACACCGGGGAGCTGTTTTTT.

This clonotype was detected many times. This chain connects TRBV14 to TRBJ1-2; weak D call: TRBD1 (5 bases). The V end lost 0 bases, the J end lost 3 bases, and 14 bases lay between the germline ends. CDR1 and CDR2 from the germline V gene are SGHDN and FVKESK. The CDR3 is 16 residues long. CDR3 protein: CASSQDDPGEDYGYTF. The CDR3 DNA sequence: TGTGCCAGCAGCCAAGATGACCCGGGGGAAGACTATGGCTACACCTTC.

This rearrangement joins TRBV29-1 to TRBJ1-5; D is uncertain. Germline V gene sequence: CDR1 SQVTM, CDR2 ANQGSEA. Trimming removed 6 bases at V and 3 bases at J, with 9 bases between. The CDR3 is made up of 12 amino acids. CDR3 loop: CSVMDNNQPQHF. The CDR3 DNA is TGCAGCGTGATGGATAACAATCAGCCCCAGCATTTT.

The CDR3 loop reads CASTTASRSGNTIYF. The CDR3 bases are TGTGCCAGCACCACCGCTTCACGCTCTGGAAACACCATATATTTT. This chain joins TRBV6-1 and TRBJ1-3; unclear D gene. CDR3 length equals 15 residues. The V gene's germline CDR1 is MNHNS and CDR2 SASEGT. V dropped 7 bases and J dropped 0 bases, with 13 bases sitting between them.

The gene calls are TRBV25-1 and TRBJ1-2; tentative D call: TRBD1 (5 bases). This CDR3 contains 15 residues. The V end lost 3 bases, the J end lost 6 bases, and 17 bases lay between the germline ends. The germline V gene has CDR1 MGHDK and CDR2 SYGVNS. CDR3 coding DNA: TGTGCCAGCAGTGACCCGGGACTAGGGGTTCATGGCTACACCTTC. Protein: CASSDPGLGVHGYTF.

This clonotype was picked up many times. The chain is built from TRBV29-1 and TRBJ1-1; 8 bases are shared with TRBD1. This CDR3 has 13 amino acids. Losses at the gene ends were 2 bases for V and 4 bases for J; bases not matched to a gene: 3. Looked up from germline, CDR1 is SQVTM and CDR2 is ANQGSEA. CDR3 residues: CSVEITGGTEAFF. CDR3 nucleotides: TGCAGCGTTGAAATAACAGGGGGCACTGAAGCTTTCTTT.

This clonotype was counted a single time. Without the conserved terminal phenylalanine or tryptophan, this CDR3 likely stems from a read error. It is unclear where the CDR3 begins or ends on the DNA, so no DNA is shown, and the CDR3 is as TCRdb lists it. This chain links TRBV29-1 with TRBJ1-1. CDR1 is SQVTM, CDR2 ANQGSEA, per germline. The CDR3 is 8 amino acids long, termini counted. This CDR3 reads CSVPQELP.

At least ten counts were recorded for this clonotype. The V and J genes are TRBV4-3 and TRBJ1-2, with a weak D call TRBD1 (6 bases). Germline V CDR1 and CDR2: LGHNA, YSLEER. This CDR3 contains 17 residues. The V end lost 4 bases, the J end lost 2 bases, and 20 bases lay between the germline ends. The CDR3 DNA sequence: TGCGCCAGCAGCCCAGATCCTGGGGGACAAAAGAACTATGGCTACACCTTC. It yields the protein CASSPDPGGQKNYGYTF.

At least ten counts were recorded for this clonotype. This chain links TRBV14 with TRBJ1-6, with D perhaps matching TRBD1 (5 bases). V shed 5 bases and J shed 8 bases, with 19 bases lying between them. This CDR3 comprises 16 residues. Germline V gives CDR1 SGHDN, CDR2 FVKESK. The CDR3 coding sequence is TGTGCCAGCAGCTCAAGTCGCAGGGCCTTACATTCACCCCTCCACTTT. Translation gives CASSSSRRALHSPLHF.

The gene calls are TRBV6-1 and TRBJ1-5, with D maybe TRBD1 (6 bases). CDR1 is MNHNS and CDR2 is SASEGT in the germline V gene. With 6 bases removed from V and 3 bases from J, the gap between germline ends came to 12 bases. The CDR3 is made up of 14 amino acids. CDR3 region: CASRGGQLNQPQHF. DNA of the CDR3: TGTGCCAGCAGGGGTGGACAGCTCAATCAGCCCCAGCATTTT.

The genes are TRBV19 and TRBJ1-1; the D gene is possibly TRBD1 (5 bases). The CDR3 sequence is 15 residues long. Germline V lookup: CDR1 LNHDA, CDR2 SQIVND (reference sequence). V lost 4 bases to trimming and J lost 6 bases, with 18 bases between them. The CDR3 DNA is TGTGCCAGTAGTAACCCCCGGGGGTTGTTCGCTGAAGCTTTCTTT. Protein product: CASSNPRGLFAEAFF.

The sample holds one count of this clonotype. This sequence joins TRBV10-2 and TRBJ2-7; 9 bases line up with TRBD1. This CDR3 has 14 residues. Germline V gene lookup returns CDR1 WSHSY and CDR2 SAAADI. With 6 bases clipped from V and 6 bases from J, the junction kept 9 bases outside the gene matches. CDR3 coding DNA: TGCGCCAGCAGCCAGTCCGCGACAGGGGGCGAGCAGTACTTC. Translation: CASSQSATGGEQYF.

V is TRBV15 and J is TRBJ1-2; D is possibly TRBD1 (6 bases). Trimming removed 3 bases from V and 6 bases from J, with 11 bases in between. CDR1 is LNHNV, CDR2 YYDKDF, per germline (reference sequence). The CDR3 runs 13 residues. The CDR3 DNA follows: TGTGCCACCAGCAGTAGGGACATCGATGGCTACACCTTC. Translation: CATSSRDIDGYTF.

The J gene is TRBJ1-2, the V gene TRBV20-1; D gene uncertain. Between the trimmed V and J ends, which lost 3 bases and 7 bases, there was a span of 6 bases. Germline CDR1 and CDR2: DFQATT and SNEGSKA (reference sequence). There are 10 residues in the CDR3. The CDR3 is CSASGAGYTF. As DNA, the CDR3 is TGCAGTGCTAGCGGCGCTGGCTACACCTTC.

Many counts were recorded for this clonotype. This clone may be a read error of a much larger clone one base away. The gene calls are TRBV5-6 and TRBJ2-7; D call uncertain. The CDR3 has 12 residues. CDR1 is SGHDT, CDR2 YYEEEE, per germline. Between the trimmed V and J ends, which lost 1 base and 3 bases, there was a span of 5 bases. The DNA of the CDR3 is TGTGCCAGCAGCTTGATGGACTACGAGCAGTACTTC. Translating gives CASSLMDYEQYF.